A selection of T cell receptor beta chains follows, all from one sample in a study of Graves' ophthalmopathy and Graves' hyperthyroidism. MiXCR was run by TCRdb on the multiplex PCR reads, yielding one entry per CDR3 protein. The repertoire holds about 480,000 distinct CDR3 sequences, under 15% seen once, with 8% to 10% in the top ten. Material: blood. The receptors derive from a woman aged 25 to 39 with Graves' ophthalmopathy. Both conserved end residues are part of each CDR3. The D gene is left open where the match is weak. Expanded clones get a size class; other rows say once, few or many, or leave the size out.

length: 15
J: TRBJ2-7
D: NA
size: many
V: TRBV6-1
CDR3: CASSTGASRLNEQYF
DNA: TGTGCCAGCTCAACCGGGGCTAGTCGTCTTAACGAGCAGTACTTC

length: 13
J: TRBJ1-1
D: NA
size: many
V: TRBV30
CDR3: CAWTSNVLTEAFF
DNA: TGTGCCTGGACATCGAATGTGTTAACTGAAGCTTTCTTT

length: 18
J: TRBJ1-1
D: NA
size: NA
V: TRBV11-1
CDR3: CASSSKADTVSANTEDFF
DNA: TGTGCCAGCAGCTCCAAGGCGGATACGGTTTCCGCGAACACTGAAGATTTCTTT

length: 15
J: TRBJ1-1
D: NA
size: many
V: TRBV11-2
CDR3: CASSFLSDSNTEAFF
DNA: TGTGCCAGCAGCTTCCTCAGTGATTCAAACACTGAAGCTTTCTTT

length: 14
J: TRBJ1-1
D: TRBD1
size: many
V: TRBV10-3
CDR3: CAIVWGQGLSEAFF
DNA: TGTGCCATCGTTTGGGGACAGGGGCTATCTGAAGCTTTCTTT

length: 14
J: TRBJ2-2
D: NA
size: many
V: TRBV6-1
CDR3: CASSEAEAGHGLFF
DNA: TGTGCCAGCAGTGAAGCGGAGGCGGGTCATGGGCTGTTTTTT

length: 12
J: TRBJ1-1
D: TRBD1
size: many
V: TRBV29-1
CDR3: CSVGQGDTEAFF
DNA: TGCAGCGTGGGACAGGGGGACACTGAAGCTTTCTTT

length: 15
J: TRBJ2-7
D: TRBD2
size: many
V: TRBV11-2
CDR3: CASSLGLAGTYEQYF
DNA: TGTGCCAGCAGCCTTGGACTAGCGGGTACCTACGAGCAGTACTTC

length: 13
J: TRBJ2-7
D: TRBD1
size: many
V: TRBV20-1
CDR3: CSAEDRATYEQYF
DNA: TGCAGTGCTGAGGACAGGGCAACCTACGAGCAGTACTTC

length: 14
J: TRBJ2-7
D: NA
size: many
V: TRBV6-1
CDR3: CASSGQITIREQYF
DNA: TGTGCCAGCAGTGGACAGATTACCATTCGGGAGCAGTACTTC

length: 17
J: TRBJ2-5
D: TRBD2
size: many
V: TRBV7-6
CDR3: CASSFWGGLAGEETQYF
DNA: TGTGCCAGCAGCTTTTGGGGTGGACTAGCAGGAGAAGAGACCCAGTACTTC

length: 14
J: TRBJ2-6
D: NA
size: many
V: TRBV6-2/TRBV6-3
CDR3: CASKSGGGANVLTF
DNA: TGTGCCAGCAAGAGCGGAGGTGGGGCCAACGTCCTGACTTTC

length: 13
J: TRBJ2-7
D: TRBD1
size: many
V: TRBV6-5
CDR3: CASSKDRAYEQYF
DNA: TGTGCCAGCAGCAAGGACAGGGCCTACGAGCAGTACTTC

length: 14
J: TRBJ1-5
D: NA
size: many
V: TRBV12-3/TRBV12-4
CDR3: CASSFTVLGQPQHF
DNA: TGTGCCAGCAGTTTCACAGTTTTGGGGCAGCCCCAGCATTTT

length: 14
J: TRBJ2-5
D: NA
size: few
V: TRBV5-1
CDR3: CASSAGLPQETQYF
DNA: TGCGCCAGCAGCGCTGGACTGCCACAAGAGACCCAGTACTTC

length: 11
J: TRBJ1-1
D: NA
size: NA
V: TRBV28
CDR3: CASLGLGEAFF
DNA: TGTGCCAGCTTGGGCTTGGGTGAAGCTTTCTTT

length: 13
J: TRBJ2-7
D: NA
size: many
V: TRBV6-1
CDR3: CASTRDNTYEQYF
DNA: TGTGCCAGCACTCGGGACAACACCTACGAGCAGTACTTC

length: 14
J: TRBJ2-3
D: NA
size: NA
V: TRBV11-2
CDR3: CASSLGPSPGTQYF
DNA: TGTGCCAGCAGCTTAGGTCCTTCCCCCGGTACGCAGTATTTT

length: 15
J: TRBJ1-1
D: NA
size: many
V: TRBV12-3/TRBV12-4
CDR3: CASIRSGALNTEAFF
DNA: TGTGCCAGCATCCGATCAGGGGCCCTGAACACTGAAGCTTTCTTT

length: 13
J: TRBJ2-7
D: NA
size: many
V: TRBV20-1
CDR3: CSARGLNSYEQYF
DNA: TGCAGTGCTAGAGGGCTAAACTCCTACGAGCAGTACTTC

length: 17
J: TRBJ1-2
D: TRBD1
size: NA
V: TRBV11-1
CDR3: CASSPGTGHPANYGYTF
DNA: TGTGCCAGCAGCCCGGGGACAGGGCATCCAGCTAACTATGGCTACACCTTC

length: 16
J: TRBJ2-5
D: TRBD2
size: many
V: TRBV27
CDR3: CASSPSGTSGEETQYF
DNA: TGTGCCAGCAGTCCGTCCGGGACTAGCGGAGAAGAGACCCAGTACTTC

length: 15
J: TRBJ2-7
D: TRBD1
size: NA
V: TRBV28
CDR3: CASKFFRTGLNEQYF
DNA: TGTGCCAGCAAGTTTTTCCGGACAGGTTTGAACGAGCAGTACTTC

length: 14
J: TRBJ2-4
D: TRBD2
size: many
V: TRBV20-1
CDR3: CSAVLAGYGNIKYF
DNA: TGCAGTGCAGTATTAGCGGGATACGGAAACATTAAGTACTTC

length: 13
J: TRBJ2-5
D: NA
size: NA
V: TRBV6-1
CDR3: CASSVNVQETKYF
DNA: TGTGCCAGCAGCGTGAACGTCCAAGAGACCAAGTACTTC

length: 12
J: TRBJ1-1
D: NA
size: NA
V: TRBV6-1
CDR3: CASPAMNTEAFF
DNA: TGTGCCAGCCCAGCCATGAACACTGAAGCTTTCTTT

length: 11
J: TRBJ1-2
D: NA
size: many
V: TRBV29-1
CDR3: CSVERTNGYTF
DNA: TGCAGCGTTGAAAGGACGAACGGCTACACCTTC

length: 11
J: TRBJ1-1
D: NA
size: many
V: TRBV12-3/TRBV12-4
CDR3: CASSQGNEAFF
DNA: TGTGCCAGCAGCCAAGGGAATGAAGCTTTCTTT

length: 14
J: TRBJ2-7
D: NA
size: many
V: TRBV27
CDR3: CASSPRGGGYEQYF
DNA: TGTGCCAGCAGTCCTCGTGGAGGGGGCTACGAGCAGTACTTC

length: 15
J: TRBJ1-5
D: NA
size: many
V: TRBV6-1
CDR3: CASSDGGRRGQPQHF
DNA: TGTGCCAGCAGTGACGGAGGAAGGCGAGGGCAGCCCCAGCATTTT

length: 14
J: TRBJ2-7
D: TRBD2
size: many
V: TRBV6-2/TRBV6-3
CDR3: CASSYSREGHEQYF
DNA: TGTGCCAGCAGTTACTCGCGGGAGGGCCACGAGCAGTACTTC

length: 15
J: TRBJ2-7
D: NA
size: many
V: TRBV20-1
CDR3: CSARADRSSNYEQYF
DNA: TGCAGTGCTAGAGCCGACAGGTCCTCCAACTACGAGCAGTACTTC

length: 13
J: TRBJ1-1
D: NA
size: NA
V: TRBV6-1
CDR3: CASNRQINTEAFF
DNA: TGTGCCAGCAACAGGCAGATAAACACTGAAGCTTTCTTT

length: 11
J: TRBJ1-2
D: NA
size: many
V: TRBV24-1
CDR3: CATSDLRGYTF
DNA: TGTGCCACCAGTGATTTAAGGGGCTACACCTTC

length: 13
J: TRBJ1-1
D: TRBD1
size: many
V: TRBV6-1
CDR3: CASKGTANTEAFF
DNA: TGTGCCAGCAAGGGGACAGCTAACACTGAAGCTTTCTTT

length: 14
J: TRBJ1-2
D: NA
size: many
V: TRBV10-3
CDR3: CAISEGPLAYGYTF
DNA: TGTGCCATCAGTGAGGGACCCCTGGCCTATGGCTACACCTTC

length: 12
J: TRBJ1-1
D: NA
size: few
V: TRBV6-2/TRBV6-3
CDR3: CASGHFGTEAFF
DNA: TGTGCCAGCGGGCACTTTGGGACTGAAGCTTTCTTT

length: 13
J: TRBJ1-5
D: TRBD1
size: many
V: TRBV6-1
CDR3: CASSERQGGPQHF
DNA: TGTGCCAGCAGTGAGCGACAGGGAGGGCCCCAGCATTTT

length: 14
J: TRBJ2-7
D: NA
size: many
V: TRBV15
CDR3: CATSNRDPPYEQYF
DNA: TGTGCCACCAGCAACAGGGATCCCCCCTACGAGCAGTACTTC

length: 14
J: TRBJ2-7
D: TRBD2
size: many
V: TRBV20-1
CDR3: CSARREVPFYEQYF
DNA: TGCAGTGCTAGGCGGGAGGTACCGTTCTACGAGCAGTACTTC